The rows below give T cell receptor beta chains drawn from one sample of a study of shared T cell receptors in the human thymus. Profiled with immunoSEQ multiplex PCR; TCRdb holds only in-frame clones, not every one. The sample shows some 640,000 clones, more than 75% of them seen only once. These same records also appear under a second study, on human thymus T cells.

The sequencing input was thymocytes. Receptors were obtained from a boy in the first two years of life with a congenital heart defect. Each CDR3 is given with its conserved first and last residue.

j_gene: TRBJ1-2
v_gene: TRBV21-1
CDR3aa: CASSAGKRSGTGRGYTF

j_gene: TRBJ1-5
v_gene: TRBV5-1
CDR3aa: CASSLGTGAGNQPQHF

j_gene: TRBJ1-1
v_gene: TRBV10-3
CDR3aa: CAISEYARTEAFF

j_gene: TRBJ2-3
v_gene: TRBV9
CDR3aa: CASSPGVLSTDTQYF

j_gene: TRBJ2-6
v_gene: TRBV7-9
CDR3aa: CASSLERGLKVGANVLTF

j_gene: TRBJ2-6
v_gene: TRBV11-2
CDR3aa: CASSFEGPGANVLTF

j_gene: TRBJ1-2
v_gene: TRBV25-1
CDR3aa: CASSGPLGPPGNGYTF

j_gene: TRBJ2-6
v_gene: TRBV29-1
CDR3aa: CSIMSGFDSGANVLTF

j_gene: TRBJ2-2
v_gene: TRBV4-3
CDR3aa: CASSATQTGTTGELFF

j_gene: TRBJ2-1
v_gene: TRBV5-1
CDR3aa: CASSFTGGYYNEQFF

j_gene: TRBJ2-1
v_gene: TRBV4-1
CDR3aa: CASSGRDEQFF

j_gene: TRBJ2-1
v_gene: TRBV19
CDR3aa: CASSPEGGHTYNEQFF

j_gene: TRBJ1-4
v_gene: TRBV5-1
CDR3aa: CASSLGRQFIDEKLFF

j_gene: TRBJ2-5
v_gene: TRBV5-4
CDR3aa: CASSWGTSDQETQYF

j_gene: TRBJ1-4
v_gene: TRBV4-1
CDR3aa: CASSQKTGGLFPLREKLFF

j_gene: TRBJ2-3
v_gene: TRBV5-6
CDR3aa: CASSLSLEVWDTQYF

j_gene: TRBJ2-3
v_gene: TRBV2
CDR3aa: CASSYPRDIDSTDTQYF

j_gene: TRBJ1-4
v_gene: TRBV2
CDR3aa: CAILTGLNEKLFF

j_gene: TRBJ2-3
v_gene: TRBV7-9
CDR3aa: CASSCSRLRADTQYF

j_gene: TRBJ2-5
v_gene: TRBV30
CDR3aa: CAWRGGIKETQYF

j_gene: TRBJ2-7
v_gene: TRBV7-9
CDR3aa: CASSWGDSYEQYF

j_gene: TRBJ2-3
v_gene: TRBV5-4
CDR3aa: CASSPAWRGDTDTQYF

j_gene: TRBJ2-3
v_gene: TRBV6-5
CDR3aa: CASSYPGQGADTQYF

j_gene: TRBJ2-1
v_gene: TRBV7-9
CDR3aa: CASSPLGGYNEQFF

j_gene: TRBJ2-3
v_gene: TRBV2
CDR3aa: CASMETGAPQYF

j_gene: TRBJ1-2
v_gene: TRBV4-1
CDR3aa: CASSQGGGFDGYTF

j_gene: TRBJ2-7
v_gene: TRBV7-9
CDR3aa: CASSLGGDLNEQYF

j_gene: TRBJ2-1
v_gene: TRBV25-1
CDR3aa: CASNSGTEAYNEQFF

j_gene: TRBJ1-1
v_gene: TRBV6-4
CDR3aa: CASRQGTGRENTEAFF

j_gene: TRBJ2-1
v_gene: TRBV11-2
CDR3aa: CASSPVPDNEQFF

j_gene: TRBJ2-7
v_gene: TRBV7-2
CDR3aa: CASSFPAGDTYEQYF

j_gene: TRBJ1-5
v_gene: TRBV27
CDR3aa: CASRDRVGNQPQHF

j_gene: TRBJ2-2
v_gene: TRBV19
CDR3aa: CASSIEVATRGTGELFF

j_gene: TRBJ2-3
v_gene: TRBV11-2
CDR3aa: CASSLGTSGRAADTQYF

j_gene: TRBJ1-5
v_gene: TRBV15
CDR3aa: CATSRDLWGPAQSNQPQHF

j_gene: TRBJ2-7
v_gene: TRBV5-1
CDR3aa: CASSLLQGEYYEQYF

j_gene: TRBJ2-3
v_gene: TRBV7-6
CDR3aa: CASSLDTWDTQYF

j_gene: TRBJ2-1
v_gene: TRBV6-5
CDR3aa: CASSYSKASYEYEQFF

j_gene: TRBJ2-3
v_gene: TRBV5-1
CDR3aa: CASSLVFSGSTDTQYF

j_gene: TRBJ2-6
v_gene: TRBV30
CDR3aa: CAWRPRGAAGANVLTF

j_gene: TRBJ2-1
v_gene: TRBV6-6
CDR3aa: CASSYSWTFYNEQFF

j_gene: TRBJ1-2
v_gene: TRBV4-3
CDR3aa: CASSQERGRRGYTF

j_gene: TRBJ1-1
v_gene: TRBV28
CDR3aa: CASSLEDGTEAFF

j_gene: TRBJ2-5
v_gene: TRBV7-9
CDR3aa: CASSFTVENWYF

j_gene: TRBJ1-6
v_gene: TRBV7-8
CDR3aa: CASSLVRQAPSSYNSPLHF

j_gene: TRBJ1-5
v_gene: TRBV19
CDR3aa: CASTGDSRNQPQHF